This record concerns one T cell receptor beta chain sequence. Its antigen is not known. The entry originates in a study of radiotherapy plus CTLA-4 blockade in lung cancer. Study-level background: Objective responses were recorded in over 15% of patients, with disease control recorded in about 33%.

General study findings and limits: Among blood TCR repertoires after radiotherapy plus ipilimumab, tumor-derived clones expanded.

This CDR3 is built from 15 residues. V was cut by 5 bases and J by 2 bases, with 17 bases left in between. CDR1 and CDR2 (germline): SGHKS, YYEKEE (reference sequence). Here immunoSEQ multiplex PCR was the method, and the copy in TCRdb shows in-frame clones only, minus some. The data show around 72,000 clones, with roughly three quarters seen just once and 7.1% held by the top ten. This chain links TRBV5-5 with TRBJ2-7, with D perhaps given as TRBD1 or TRBD2 (7 bases each). Sequenced here: peripheral blood, sampled from a patient treated with radiotherapy plus ipilimumab. The receptor's source is a human donor with non-small cell lung cancer who had a complete response to radiotherapy plus ipilimumab. As DNA, the CDR3 is TGTGCCAGCAGAGTGGCGGGGGACAGAGCCTACGAGCAGTACGTC. It yields the protein CASRVAGDRAYEQYV.